This entry features one T cell receptor beta chain sequence. The antigen this receptor binds is unknown. Base qualities are not provided; no much larger clone lies one nucleotide away. This sample stems from a study of blood T cell repertoires in COVID-19 (dated by TCRdb to the early 2020s). Study-wide context: The collaborator samples originated in the United States, Italy and Spain and spanned the acute and convalescent phases of COVID-19. The material from the prospective study consisted of cDNA or gDNA derived from T cells, B-cell-depleted T cells, or PBMCs. Subjects who had been exposed to COVID-19, were actively infected with it, or had recovered from it provided the deeply sampled blood TCRbeta repertoires that made up the dataset. The repertoires were released in a freely available public database intended as a resource for research on the immune response to SARS-CoV-2. Samples came from the ongoing ImmuneRACE study (first 160 participants) plus 1,254 subjects from 6 global collaborators. Sample metadata almost always included a de-identified subject ID, COVID-19 status, age in years and sex. Where available, HLA class I and class II types were taken from metadata supplied by the sample provider and were not determined by assay-based typing.

The immunoSEQ Assay, a bias-controlled multiplex PCR, was used to amplify TCRbeta CDR3 regions from genomic DNA. On the authors' methods: Nucleated cell counts per sample were estimated from amplification of reference gene primers within the assay. Sequence reads were collapsed and filtered to measure the absolute abundance of every unique TCRbeta CDR3 rearrangement. For each sample, productive Simpson clonality was calculated as the square root of Simpson's diversity index across productive rearrangements. TCRdb's version of the immuneACCESS table is confined to in-frame rearrangements and falls short of the full clone set. An unresolved V gene accounts for under half of the shortfall where checked; the remainder is of unknown origin. That table supplies the V and J calls and clone size; D and trimming were determined from the DNA. For this sample there are hundreds of thousands of clones; approximately 78% appear just once. The top ten constitute roughly 5.3% of the sample.

Here V drops 7 bases and J drops 6 bases, and the junction holds 3 bases not matched to any gene. CDR1 and CDR2, looked up from the germline V gene, are ENHRY and SYGVKD. Taken from cysteine to phenylalanine, the CDR3 has 12 residues. The retained sequence is limited to the CDR3, 36 bases, with the frame set at the first base. Participants in the prospective study were aged about 18 to 95 years, lived in 24 United States geographic areas, and enrolled through a virtual design. Cohort assignment in the prospective study relied on participant-reported clinical history from a screening survey and a study questionnaire. Exposed participants had been in contact, within 2 weeks of entering the study, with a person who had a PCR-confirmed or clinician-diagnosed case of COVID-19. Mobile phlebotomists in the prospective study collected whole blood, serum and a nasopharyngeal or oropharyngeal swab from every participant. Prospective study participants could optionally give additional blood draws and questionnaires over an approximately two-month period. Before DNA extraction, blood samples from the prospective study were shipped at room temperature or frozen.

Paper-wide results and their limitations: The amount of clinical and demographic metadata varied by source and participant and was provided uncurated.

This TCR came from a man in his forties or fifties who had been exposed to COVID-19. Recombination joined TRBV10-3 with TRBJ2-1, and 7 junction bases match TRBD2. Sample: PBMCs or T cells enriched from blood (not recorded which). The bases read TGTGCCATCAAGACTAGCAGCAATGAGCAGTTCTTC. Translation gives CAIKTSSNEQFF.